This T cell receptor beta chain was obtained from a study of CD8+ T cells in alopecia areata (dated 2018 in TCRdb). Context from the whole study: To study T cell clonal expansion in alopecia areata, the researchers applied high-throughput TCRbeta sequencing to both the C3H/HeJ mouse model and human patients. Human TCRbeta sequencing covered scalp tissue and sorted CD4+ and CD8+ peripheral blood T cells from patchy and totalis/universalis alopecia areata patients and healthy controls. TCRbeta CDR3 regions were amplified by immunoSEQ multiplex PCR using 35 Vbeta forward and 13 Jbeta reverse primers. Scalp clonality was compared among normal scalp (n=4), patchy alopecia areata scalp (n=8), and alopecia totalis/universalis scalp (n=8). RNA was extracted with the PAXgene miRNA kit for fixed scalp, the miRNeasy kit for PBMCs, and the RNeasy kit for mouse skin.

CDR1 MDHEN and CDR2 SYDVKM were looked up in the germline V gene. Spanning cysteine to phenylalanine, the CDR3 consists of 19 amino acids. Only the CDR3 DNA is retained, 57 bases long and in frame from the first base. Germline trimming amounts to 7 bases on V and 0 bases on J, with 16 as the count of junction bases outside the gene matches. With respect to this clone: Its binding antigen is unknown. Base quality data are lacking; no much larger clone is found one base away.

From alopecia areata patients, peripheral blood was collected along with lesional scalp punch biopsies. PBMCs were isolated by density centrifugation and stained for CD3, CD4 and CD8, and CD4+ and CD8+ T cells were sorted on a FACSAria. The untreated alopecia areata patients were recruited through a multicenter biomarker study. For roughly 5 biomarker-study patients, blood CD8+ T cells were further sorted into NKG2D-low and NKG2D-high fractions. Library creation used the immunoSEQ multiplex PCR assay. RNA was extracted from all samples and reverse transcribed into cDNA, which served as template for TCR sequencing. SuperScript III was used to make first-strand cDNA, primed with a 2:1 mix of oligo-dT and random hexamers. Amplification bias was assessed with a synthetic immune receptor repertoire, and residual bias was removed computationally. Processing in the source paper ran as follows. Raw reads were preprocessed for error removal, and CDR3 was defined according to IMGT conventions as running from the conserved cysteine to phenylalanine. Clonality was calculated as 1 minus Shannon entropy normalized by log2 of the number of productive unique TCRs. Whether each scalp clone was CD4 or CD8 was inferred by checking scalp TCRbeta sequences against the CD4 and CD8 repertoires from sorted blood. TCRdb limited this immuneACCESS table to in-frame rearrangements with V and J called. A share of clones is missing; checked studies link under half to unresolved V genes, and the rest is unexplained. V and J calls plus clone size are reproduced from that table; the DNA served to infer D and trimming. In all, the sample holds fewer than 90,000 clones, and 51% of those were seen once. Jointly, the top ten make up around 5.7% of the sample.

The study at large found these results: Shared TCR sequences between patients were less evident than in mice, which may be partly attributable to HLA diversity in the patient population. Resident alphabeta T cells in normal human skin are also sequenced, complicating scalp TCR repertoire analysis, unlike mouse skin dominated by gammadelta T cells. Compared with normal scalp, lesional scalp, particularly in alopecia totalis/universalis, had higher clonality and more expanded CD8+ clones, which suggests antigenic drive.

The TCR sequence derives from a human donor with alopecia areata. Sequenced sample: NKG2D-high CD8+ T cells sorted from blood. The sample's cell subset or site label is to be understood as: sorted CD8+ NKG2D-high blood T cells. The V and J genes are TRBV28 and TRBJ2-3, and 10 junctional nucleotides match TRBD2. The bases read TGTGCCAGCATAGGGGCGCTAGCGGGAGTGGTTACTAGCACAGATACGCAGTATTTT. It translates to CASIGALAGVVTSTDTQYF.